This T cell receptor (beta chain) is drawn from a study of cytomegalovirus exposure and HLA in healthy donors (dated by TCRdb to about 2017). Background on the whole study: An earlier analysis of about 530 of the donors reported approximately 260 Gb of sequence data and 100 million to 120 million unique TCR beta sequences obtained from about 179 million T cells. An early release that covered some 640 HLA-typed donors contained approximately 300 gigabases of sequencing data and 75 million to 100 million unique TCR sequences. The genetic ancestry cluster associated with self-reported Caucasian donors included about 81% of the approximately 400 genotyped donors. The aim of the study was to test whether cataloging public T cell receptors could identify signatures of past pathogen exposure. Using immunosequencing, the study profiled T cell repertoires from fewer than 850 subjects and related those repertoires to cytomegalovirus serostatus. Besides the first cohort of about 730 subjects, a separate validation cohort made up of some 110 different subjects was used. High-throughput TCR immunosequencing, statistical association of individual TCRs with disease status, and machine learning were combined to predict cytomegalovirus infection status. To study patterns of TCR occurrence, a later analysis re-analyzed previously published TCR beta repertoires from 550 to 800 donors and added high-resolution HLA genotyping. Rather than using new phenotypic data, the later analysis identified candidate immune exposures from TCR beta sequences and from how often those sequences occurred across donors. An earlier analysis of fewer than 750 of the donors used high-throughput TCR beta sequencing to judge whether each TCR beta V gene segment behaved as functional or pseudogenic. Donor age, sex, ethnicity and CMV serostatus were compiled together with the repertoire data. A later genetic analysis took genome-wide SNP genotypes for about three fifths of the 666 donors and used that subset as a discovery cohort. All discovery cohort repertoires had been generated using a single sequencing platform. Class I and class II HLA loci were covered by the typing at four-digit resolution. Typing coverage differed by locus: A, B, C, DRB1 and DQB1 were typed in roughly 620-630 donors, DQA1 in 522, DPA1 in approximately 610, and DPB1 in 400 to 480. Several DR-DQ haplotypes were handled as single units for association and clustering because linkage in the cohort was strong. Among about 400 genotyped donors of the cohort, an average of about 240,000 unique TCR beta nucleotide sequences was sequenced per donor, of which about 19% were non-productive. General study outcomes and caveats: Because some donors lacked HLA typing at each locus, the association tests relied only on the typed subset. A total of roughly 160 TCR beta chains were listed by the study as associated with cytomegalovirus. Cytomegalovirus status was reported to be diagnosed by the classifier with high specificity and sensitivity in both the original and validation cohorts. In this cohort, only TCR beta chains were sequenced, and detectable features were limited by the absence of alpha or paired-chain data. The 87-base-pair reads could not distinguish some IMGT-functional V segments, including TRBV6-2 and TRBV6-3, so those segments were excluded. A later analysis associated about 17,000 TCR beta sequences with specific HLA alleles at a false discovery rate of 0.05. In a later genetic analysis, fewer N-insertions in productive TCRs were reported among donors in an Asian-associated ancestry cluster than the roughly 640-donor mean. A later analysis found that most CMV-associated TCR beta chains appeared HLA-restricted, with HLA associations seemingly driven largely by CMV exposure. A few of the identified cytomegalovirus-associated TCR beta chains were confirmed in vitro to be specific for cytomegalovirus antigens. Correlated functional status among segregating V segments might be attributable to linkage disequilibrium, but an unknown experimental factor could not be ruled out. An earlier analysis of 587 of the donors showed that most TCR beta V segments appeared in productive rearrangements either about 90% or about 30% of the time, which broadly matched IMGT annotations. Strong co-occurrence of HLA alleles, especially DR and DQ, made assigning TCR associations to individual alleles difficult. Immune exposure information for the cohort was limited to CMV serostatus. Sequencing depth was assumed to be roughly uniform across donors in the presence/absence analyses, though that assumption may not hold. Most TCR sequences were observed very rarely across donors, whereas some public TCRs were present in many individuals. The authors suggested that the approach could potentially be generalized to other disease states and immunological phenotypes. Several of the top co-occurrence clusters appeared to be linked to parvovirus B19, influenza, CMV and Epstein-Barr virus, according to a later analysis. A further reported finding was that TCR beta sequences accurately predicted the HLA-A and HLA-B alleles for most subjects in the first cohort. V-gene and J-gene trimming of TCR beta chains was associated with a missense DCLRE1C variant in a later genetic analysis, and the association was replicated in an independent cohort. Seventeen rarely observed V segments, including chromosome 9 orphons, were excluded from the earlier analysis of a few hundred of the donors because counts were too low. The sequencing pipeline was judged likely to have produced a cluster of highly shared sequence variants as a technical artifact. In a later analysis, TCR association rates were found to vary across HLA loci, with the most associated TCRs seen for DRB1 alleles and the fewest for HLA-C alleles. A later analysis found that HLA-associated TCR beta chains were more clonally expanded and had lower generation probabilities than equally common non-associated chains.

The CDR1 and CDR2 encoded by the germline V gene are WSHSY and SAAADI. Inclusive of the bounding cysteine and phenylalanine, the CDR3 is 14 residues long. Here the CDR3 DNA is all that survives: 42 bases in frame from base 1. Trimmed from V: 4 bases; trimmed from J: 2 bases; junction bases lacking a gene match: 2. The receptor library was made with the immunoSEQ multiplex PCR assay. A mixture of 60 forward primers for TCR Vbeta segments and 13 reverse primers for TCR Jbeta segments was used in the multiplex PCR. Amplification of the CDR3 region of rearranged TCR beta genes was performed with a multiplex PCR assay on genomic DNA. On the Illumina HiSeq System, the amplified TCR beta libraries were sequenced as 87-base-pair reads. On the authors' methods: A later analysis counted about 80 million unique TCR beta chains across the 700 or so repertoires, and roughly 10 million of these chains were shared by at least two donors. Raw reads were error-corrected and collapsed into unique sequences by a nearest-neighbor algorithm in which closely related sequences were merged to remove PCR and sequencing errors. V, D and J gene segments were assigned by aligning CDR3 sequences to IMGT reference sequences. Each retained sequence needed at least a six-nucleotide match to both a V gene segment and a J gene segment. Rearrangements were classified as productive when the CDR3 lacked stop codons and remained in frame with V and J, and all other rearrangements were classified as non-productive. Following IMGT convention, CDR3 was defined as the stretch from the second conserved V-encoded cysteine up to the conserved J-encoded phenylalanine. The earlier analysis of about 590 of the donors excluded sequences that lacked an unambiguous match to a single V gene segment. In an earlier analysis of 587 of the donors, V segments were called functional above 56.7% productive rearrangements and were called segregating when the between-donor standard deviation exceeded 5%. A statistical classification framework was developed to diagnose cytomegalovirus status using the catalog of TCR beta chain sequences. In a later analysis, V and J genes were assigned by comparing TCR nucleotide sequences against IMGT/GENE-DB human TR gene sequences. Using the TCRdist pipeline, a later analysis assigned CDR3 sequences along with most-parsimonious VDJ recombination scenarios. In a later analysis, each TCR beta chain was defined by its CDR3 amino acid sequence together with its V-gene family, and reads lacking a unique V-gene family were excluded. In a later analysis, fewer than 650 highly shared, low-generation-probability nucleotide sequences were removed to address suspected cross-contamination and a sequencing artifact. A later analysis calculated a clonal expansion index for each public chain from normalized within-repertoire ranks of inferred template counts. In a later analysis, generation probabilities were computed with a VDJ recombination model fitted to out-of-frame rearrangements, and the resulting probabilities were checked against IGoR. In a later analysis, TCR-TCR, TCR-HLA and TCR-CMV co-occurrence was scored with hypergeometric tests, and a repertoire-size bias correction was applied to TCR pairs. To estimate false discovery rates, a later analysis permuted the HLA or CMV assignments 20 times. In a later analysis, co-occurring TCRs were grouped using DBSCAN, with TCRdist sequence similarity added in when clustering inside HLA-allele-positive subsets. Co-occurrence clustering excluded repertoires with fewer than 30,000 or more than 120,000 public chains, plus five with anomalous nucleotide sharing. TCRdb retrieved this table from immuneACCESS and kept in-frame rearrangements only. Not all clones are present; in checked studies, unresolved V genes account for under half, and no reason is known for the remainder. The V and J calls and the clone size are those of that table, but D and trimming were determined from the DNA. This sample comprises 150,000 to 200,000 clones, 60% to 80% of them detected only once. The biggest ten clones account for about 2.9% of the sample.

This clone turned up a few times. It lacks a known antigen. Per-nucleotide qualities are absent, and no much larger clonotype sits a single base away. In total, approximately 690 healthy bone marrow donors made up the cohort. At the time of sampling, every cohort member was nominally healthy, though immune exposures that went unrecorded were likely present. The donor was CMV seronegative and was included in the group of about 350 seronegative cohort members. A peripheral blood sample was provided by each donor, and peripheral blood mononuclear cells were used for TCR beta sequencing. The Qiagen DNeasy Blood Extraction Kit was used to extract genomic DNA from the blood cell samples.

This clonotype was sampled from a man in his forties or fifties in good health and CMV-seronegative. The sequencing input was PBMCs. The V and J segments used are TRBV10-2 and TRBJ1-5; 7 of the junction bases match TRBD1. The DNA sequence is TGCGCCAGCAGTGCGACAGGGCGCAATCAGCCCCAGCATTTT. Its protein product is CASSATGRNQPQHF.